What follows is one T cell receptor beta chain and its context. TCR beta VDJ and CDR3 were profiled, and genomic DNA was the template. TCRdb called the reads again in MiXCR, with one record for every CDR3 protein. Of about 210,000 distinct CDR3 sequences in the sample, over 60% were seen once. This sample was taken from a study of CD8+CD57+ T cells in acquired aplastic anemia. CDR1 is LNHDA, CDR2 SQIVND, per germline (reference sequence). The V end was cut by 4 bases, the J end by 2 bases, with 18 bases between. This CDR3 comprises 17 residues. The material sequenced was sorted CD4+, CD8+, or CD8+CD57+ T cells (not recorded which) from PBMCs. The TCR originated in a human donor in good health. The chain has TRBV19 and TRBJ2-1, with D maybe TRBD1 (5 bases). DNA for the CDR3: TGTGCCAGTAGTAGACATGAAGGGGTGGGAACCTACAATGAGCAGTTCTTC. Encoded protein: CASSRHEGVGTYNEQFF.